These 15 T cell receptor beta chains came from one sample sequenced in a study of cytomegalovirus exposure and HLA in healthy donors. This PCR relied on a set of 60 Vbeta primers and 13 Jbeta primers. Libraries were prepared by immunoSEQ multiplex PCR; TCRdb keeps only in-frame clonotypes and omits some of them. The top ten clones hold less than 3.5% of a sample with approximately 130,000 clones, about 78% of them seen once. The sequencing input was PBMCs. These receptors were taken from a human donor in good health.

This rearrangement joins TRBV5-4 to TRBJ2-2, with D unresolved. CDR1 is SGHNT, CDR2 YYREEE, per germline (reference sequence). Trimming took 1 base from V and 4 from J, leaving 5 bases between them. CDR3 length equals 13 residues. DNA of the CDR3: TGTGCCAGCAGCTTGATATTCACCGGGGAGCTGTTTTTT. Protein: CASSLIFTGELFF.

The chain uses TRBV27 and TRBJ1-1; D is possibly TRBD1 (6 bases). Germline V gives CDR1 MNHEY, CDR2 SMNVEV (reference sequence). Trimming removed 2 bases at V and 0 bases at J, with 7 bases between. The CDR3 totals 14 residues. The CDR3, as DNA: TGTGCCAGCAGTTTAGACAGGTTGAACACTGAAGCTTTCTTT. As protein: CASSLDRLNTEAFF.

The gene calls are TRBV7-8 and TRBJ2-2; D gene ambiguous. Per germline, CDR1 SGHVS and CDR2 FQNEAQ. The CDR3 loop spans 16 amino acids. V gave up 0 bases and J gave up 4 bases, with 12 bases separating them. The CDR3: CASSLALGRSTGELFF. CDR3 DNA sequence: TGTGCCAGCAGCTTAGCTCTAGGCCGGAGCACCGGGGAGCTGTTTTTT.

This clone was found a few times. The rearrangement links TRBV6-5 to TRBJ2-7; 9 bases are shared with TRBD1. V lost 5 bases, J lost 3 bases, and 5 bases stayed unmatched. CDR1 is MNHEY, CDR2 SVGAGI, per germline. The CDR3 consists of 14 residues. The CDR3 spells CASSGTGPDYEQYF. CDR3 DNA sequence: TGTGCCAGCAGTGGGACAGGGCCCGACTACGAGCAGTACTTC.

The chain recombines TRBV7-2 with TRBJ2-5, with TRBD2 matching 11 bases. J lost 3 bases, V lost 1 base, and 4 bases had no gene match. The CDR3 extends over 16 amino acids. In germline, CDR1 is SGHTA, CDR2 FQGNSA. The CDR3 bases are TGTGCCAGCAGCTTAGGTAGCGGGGGGGCCGAAGAGACCCAGTACTTC. This sequence encodes CASSLGSGGAEETQYF.

This clone has just one count. The chain is built from TRBV5-4 and TRBJ2-5; 10 nucleotides match TRBD2. The J call may be incorrect, as the DNA end agrees better with TRBJ2-7. Per the germline V gene, CDR1 is SGHNT and CDR2 is YYREEE (reference sequence). This CDR3 is 15 amino acids long. The CDR3 DNA sequence: TGTGCCAGCAGCTTGCCTAGCGGGGGTTCGTACGAGCAGTACTTC. The encoded protein is CASSLPSGGSYEQYF.

A few counts support this clone. One junction end does not reproduce the germline sequence, and a read error may be involved. V gene TRBV30 combines with J gene TRBJ2-7, with no clear D. CDR1 is GTSNPN, CDR2 SVGIG, per germline (reference sequence). This CDR3 spans 15 amino acids. CDR3 bases: TGTGCCTGGAGTGTAGAAGAAAAGACTGGATACGTGCAGTACTTC. Its translation is CAWSVEEKTGYVQYF.

The chain employs TRBV5-1 and TRBJ2-7, with a weak D call TRBD2 (6 bases). Trimming removed 0 bases from V and 2 bases from J, with 9 bases in between. Germline V gene sequence: CDR1 SGHRS, CDR2 YFSETQ. This CDR3 region has 14 residues. The CDR3 nucleotides read TGCGCCAGCAGCTTGGCGGAGGGAGCCTACGAGCAGTACTTC. Protein: CASSLAEGAYEQYF.

This clone occurred a few times. J is TRBJ2-7 and V is TRBV7-2; weak D call: TRBD2 (7 bases). V was clipped by 1 base and J by 3 bases, with 16 bases between them. The CDR3 extends over 16 amino acids. Germline values: CDR1 SGHTA, CDR2 FQGNSA. The CDR3 nucleotides read TGTGCCAGCAGCTTAGGGGCGGGGGCGCGTTACTACGAGCAGTACTTC. It specifies CASSLGAGARYYEQYF. Full variable domain (remainder filled in from reference TRBV7-2 and TRBJ2-7): GAGVSQSPSNKVTEKGKDVELRCDPISGHTALYWYRQSLGQGLEFLIYFQGNSAPDKSGLPSDRFSAERTGGSVSTLTIQRTQQEDSAVYLCASSLGAGARYYEQYFGPGTRLTVT.

DNA for the CDR3: TGTGCCAGCAGCCAAGAACTAGCGGGGACCCAGTACTTC. This encodes CASSQELAGTQYF. The rearrangement links TRBV4-2 to TRBJ2-5; 9 bases fit TRBD2. Germline CDR1 is LGHNA and CDR2 is YNFKEQ. CDR3 length: 13 residues. Trimming at V came to 0 bases and at J to 7 bases, leaving 0 bases not matched to a gene.

This clone was found a few times. V is TRBV28 and J is TRBJ2-7; TRBD1 aligns across 9 bases. Germline V lookup: CDR1 MDHEN, CDR2 SYDVKM. The CDR3 runs 14 residues. Trimming cost V 11 bases and J 1 base; bases outside gene matches: 9. For the CDR3, the DNA is TGTGCCGCTACCCCCGGGACAGGGTCCTACGAGCAGTACTTC. Translated: CAATPGTGSYEQYF.

This chain uses TRBV7-2 with TRBJ2-7; 11 bases align to TRBD2. In germline, CDR1 is SGHTA, CDR2 FQGNSA. This CDR3 is built from 14 residues. Trimming took 5 bases from V and 3 from J; bases not matched to a gene: 3. CDR3 protein: CASSPGTSGYEQYF. In DNA form, the CDR3 reads TGTGCCAGCAGCCCTGGGACTAGCGGCTACGAGCAGTACTTC. Using reference TRBV7-2 and TRBJ2-7 for the parts outside the CDR3, the full variable domain is GAGVSQSPSNKVTEKGKDVELRCDPISGHTALYWYRQSLGQGLEFLIYFQGNSAPDKSGLPSDRFSAERTGGSVSTLTIQRTQQEDSAVYLCASSPGTSGYEQYFGPGTRLTVT.

The chain joins TRBV6-6 to TRBJ1-1; D is uncertain. Trimming left V 0 bases short and J 4 bases short, with 6 bases between. Germline V gene lookup returns CDR1 MNHNY and CDR2 SVGAGI (reference sequence). The CDR3 covers 13 residues. The CDR3: CASSYSTPTEAFF. CDR3 nucleotides: TGTGCCAGCAGTTACTCGACACCCACTGAAGCTTTCTTT.

A word on this clone: The junction departs from germline at one end; a sequencing error may be responsible. The rearrangement joins TRBV7-9 to TRBJ2-6; no definite D call. Germline lookup yields CDR1 SEHNR and CDR2 FQNEAQ (reference sequence). The CDR3 has 19 amino acids. CDR3 protein: CSSSLSGFMTPSGANVLTF. DNA of the CDR3: TGTTCCAGCAGCTTATCAGGCTTTATGACCCCATCTGGGGCCAACGTCCTGACTTTC.

V gene TRBV6-1 combines with J gene TRBJ1-5, with 7 bases identical to TRBD1. Trimming took 0 bases from V and 0 from J; bases not matched to a gene: 11. The CDR3 sequence is 19 residues long. The germline gives CDR1 MNHNS, CDR2 SASEGT. Written as DNA, the CDR3 is TGTGCCAGCAGTGAAGCGGTGACAGGGTGGAGGTATAGCAATCAGCCCCAGCATTTT. This gives the protein CASSEAVTGWRYSNQPQHF.